This T cell receptor (beta chain) appears in the sequencing data of a study of T cell responses to AZD1222 COVID-19 vaccine. Overall study: Second doses were pooled across both intervals (about 4 or about 12 weeks). Study-wide results and caveats: The peak T cell response came first, and repertoires were sampled only after it. Baseline seropositives among AZD1222 recipients totaled only five or six.

V dropped 4 bases and J dropped 5; count of bases not matched to a gene: 10. The length of the CDR3 is 16 residues. CDR1 is LGHNA, CDR2 YSLEER, per germline. As for this clone: Its specificity is unknown.

Clones were read by immunoSEQ multiplex PCR, and TCRdb kept only the in-frame ones, dropping some. The sample lists approximately 60,000 clones, 84% occurring once. V is TRBV4-3 and J is TRBJ2-2, with 7 bases aligning to TRBD1. Material: peripheral blood, obtained on day 0 of AZD1222 vaccination. The TCR was taken from an adult in good health. CDR3 nucleotide sequence: TGCGCCAGCAGCCTTGACAGGGTTTCCCATACCGGGGAGCTGTTTTTT. This codes for CASSLDRVSHTGELFF.